This T cell receptor (beta chain) was documented in a study of beta chain features in type 1 diabetes. Germline lookup yields CDR1 MNHEY and CDR2 SVGAGI. The V and J ends lost 7 bases and 7 bases, in that order; junction bases with no gene match: 4. The CDR3 consists of 11 residues. Study results and limitations: A PCR bias possibly favoring shorter templates would apply equally to patients and controls.

Expressed TCRB transcripts got sequenced, as all isolated RNA was reverse transcribed. Clones were read by immunoSEQ multiplex PCR, and TCRdb kept only the in-frame ones, dropping some. The data show about 230,000 clones, 9.6% seen once. This clone was seen a handful of times. Its cognate antigen is unknown. The sequencing sample was made of naive CD4+ T cells from blood. The rearrangement uses TRBV6-5 and TRBJ2-7; TRBD2 matches 7 bases. The receptor was derived from a woman younger than 30 in good health. The CDR3 DNA follows: TGTGCCAGCACGTTGGGGGGGGAGCAGTACTTC. Protein: CASTLGGEQYF.